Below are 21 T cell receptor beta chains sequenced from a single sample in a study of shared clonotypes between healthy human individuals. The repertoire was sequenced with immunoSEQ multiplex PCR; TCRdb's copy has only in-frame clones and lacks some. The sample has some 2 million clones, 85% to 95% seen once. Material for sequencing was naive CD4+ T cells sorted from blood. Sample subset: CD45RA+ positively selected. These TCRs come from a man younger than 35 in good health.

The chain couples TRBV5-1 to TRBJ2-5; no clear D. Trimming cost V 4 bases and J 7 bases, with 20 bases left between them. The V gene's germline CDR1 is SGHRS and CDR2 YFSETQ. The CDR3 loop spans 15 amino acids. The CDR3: CASSIDSFPSGTQYF. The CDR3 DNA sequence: TGCGCCAGCAGCATAGACTCGTTCCCAAGTGGGACCCAGTACTTC.

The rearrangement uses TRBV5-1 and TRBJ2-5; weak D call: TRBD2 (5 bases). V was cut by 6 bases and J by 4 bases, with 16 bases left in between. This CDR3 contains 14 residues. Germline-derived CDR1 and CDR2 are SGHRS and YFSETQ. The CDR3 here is CASTLDRSGETQYF. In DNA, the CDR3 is TGCGCCAGCACCCTAGACCGCAGCGGAGAGACCCAGTACTTC. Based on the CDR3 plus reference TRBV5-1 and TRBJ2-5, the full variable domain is KAGVTQTPRYLIKTRGQQVTLSCSPISGHRSVSWYQQTPGQGLQFLFEYFSETQRNKGNFPGRFSGRQFSNSRSEMNVSTLELGDSALYLCASTLDRSGETQYFGPGTRLLVL.

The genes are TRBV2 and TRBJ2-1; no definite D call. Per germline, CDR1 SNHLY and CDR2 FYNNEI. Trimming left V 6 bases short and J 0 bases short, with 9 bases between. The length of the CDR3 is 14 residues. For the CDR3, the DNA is TGTGCCAGCAGGCCACACAGCTCCTACAATGAGCAGTTCTTC. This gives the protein CASRPHSSYNEQFF.

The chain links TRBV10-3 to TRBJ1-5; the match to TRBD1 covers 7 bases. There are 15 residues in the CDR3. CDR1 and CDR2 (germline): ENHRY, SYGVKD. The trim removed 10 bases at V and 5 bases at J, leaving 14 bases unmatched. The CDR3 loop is CATPSEVRGYQPQHF. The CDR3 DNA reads TGTGCCACTCCCTCGGAGGTCAGGGGGTATCAGCCCCAGCATTTT.

This CDR3 reads CASSPSGSDIQYF. The CDR3 DNA reads as TGTGCCAGCTCACCTAGCGGGAGTGACATTCAGTACTTC. V gene TRBV18 combines with J gene TRBJ2-4; 9 nucleotides line up with TRBD2. This CDR3 has 13 amino acids. With 3 bases clipped from V and 8 bases from J, the junction kept 2 bases outside the gene matches. CDR1 and CDR2 from the germline V gene are KGHSH and LQKENI.

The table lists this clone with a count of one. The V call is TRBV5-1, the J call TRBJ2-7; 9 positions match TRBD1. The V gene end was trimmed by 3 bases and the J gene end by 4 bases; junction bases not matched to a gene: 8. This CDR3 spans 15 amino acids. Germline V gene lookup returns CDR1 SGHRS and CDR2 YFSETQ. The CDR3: CASSSSGTGLYEQYF. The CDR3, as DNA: TGCGCCAGCAGCTCTTCCGGGACAGGGTTGTACGAGCAGTACTTC.

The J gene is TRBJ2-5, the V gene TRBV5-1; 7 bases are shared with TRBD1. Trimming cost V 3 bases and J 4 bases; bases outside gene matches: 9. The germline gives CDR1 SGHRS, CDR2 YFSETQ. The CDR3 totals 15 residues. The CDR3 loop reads CASSSPGGIGETQYF. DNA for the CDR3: TGCGCCAGCAGCTCCCCAGGGGGTATAGGAGAGACCCAGTACTTC. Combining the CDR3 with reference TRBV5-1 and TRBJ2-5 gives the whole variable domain KAGVTQTPRYLIKTRGQQVTLSCSPISGHRSVSWYQQTPGQGLQFLFEYFSETQRNKGNFPGRFSGRQFSNSRSEMNVSTLELGDSALYLCASSSPGGIGETQYFGPGTRLLVL.

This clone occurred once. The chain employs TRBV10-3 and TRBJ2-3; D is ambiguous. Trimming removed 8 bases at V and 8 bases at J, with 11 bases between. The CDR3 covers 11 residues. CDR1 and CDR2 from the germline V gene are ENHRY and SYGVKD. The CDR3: CAIGAIGTQYF. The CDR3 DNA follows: TGTGCCATCGGAGCGATCGGTACGCAGTATTTT.

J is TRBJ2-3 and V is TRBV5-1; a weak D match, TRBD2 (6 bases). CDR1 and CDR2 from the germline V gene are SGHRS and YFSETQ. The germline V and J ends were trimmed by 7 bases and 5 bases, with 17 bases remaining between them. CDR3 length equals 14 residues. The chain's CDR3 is CASAPGLLGDTQYF. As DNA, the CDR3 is TGCGCCAGCGCGCCGGGACTTCTGGGAGATACGCAGTATTTT.

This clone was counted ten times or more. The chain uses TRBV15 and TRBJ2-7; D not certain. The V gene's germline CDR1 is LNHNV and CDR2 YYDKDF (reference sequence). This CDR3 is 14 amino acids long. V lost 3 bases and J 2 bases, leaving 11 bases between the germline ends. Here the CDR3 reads CATSSPDPPYEQYF. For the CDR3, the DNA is TGTGCCACCAGCAGTCCGGACCCACCCTACGAGCAGTACTTC.

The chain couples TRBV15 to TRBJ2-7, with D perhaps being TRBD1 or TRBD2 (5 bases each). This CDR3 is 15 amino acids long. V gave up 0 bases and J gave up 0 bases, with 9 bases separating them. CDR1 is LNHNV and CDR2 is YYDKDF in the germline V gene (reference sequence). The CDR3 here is CATSRDPGASYEQYF. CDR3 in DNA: TGTGCCACCAGCAGAGATCCCGGGGCCTCCTACGAGCAGTACTTC.

DNA for the CDR3: TGTGCCAGCAGCCAAGATTTCGGGGGGGTCTTCAATGAGCAGTTCTTC. This encodes CASSQDFGGVFNEQFF. The chain joins TRBV4-2 to TRBJ2-1; 8 bases map to TRBD2. Per germline, CDR1 LGHNA and CDR2 YNFKEQ. The CDR3 length is 16 residues. V lost 0 bases to trimming and J lost 6 bases; unmatched junction nucleotides: 7.

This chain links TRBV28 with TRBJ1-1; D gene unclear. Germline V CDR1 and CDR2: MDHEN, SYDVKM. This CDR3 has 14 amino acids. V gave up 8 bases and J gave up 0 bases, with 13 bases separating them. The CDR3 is CASSTVYVNTEAFF. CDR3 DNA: TGTGCCAGCTCAACGGTTTATGTGAACACTGAAGCTTTCTTT.

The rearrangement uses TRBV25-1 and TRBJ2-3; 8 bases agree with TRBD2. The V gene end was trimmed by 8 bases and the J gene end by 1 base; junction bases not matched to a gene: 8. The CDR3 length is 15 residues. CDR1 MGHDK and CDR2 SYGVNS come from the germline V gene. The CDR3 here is CASSRGGEGTDTQYF. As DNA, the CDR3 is TGTGCCAGCTCCCGGGGGGGAGAGGGCACAGATACGCAGTATTTT.

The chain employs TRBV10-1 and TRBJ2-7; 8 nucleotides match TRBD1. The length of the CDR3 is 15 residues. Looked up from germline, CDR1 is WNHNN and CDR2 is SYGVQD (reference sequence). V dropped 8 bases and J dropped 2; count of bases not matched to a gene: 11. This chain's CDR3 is CASPHRGSNTYEQYF. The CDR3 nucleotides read TGCGCCAGCCCCCACAGGGGGAGTAACACCTACGAGCAGTACTTC.

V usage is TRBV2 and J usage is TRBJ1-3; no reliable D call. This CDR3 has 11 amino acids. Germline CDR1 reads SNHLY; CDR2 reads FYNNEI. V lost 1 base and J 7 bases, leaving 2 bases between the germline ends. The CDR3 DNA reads TGTGCCAGCAGTGAAGTGAACACCATATATTTT. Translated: CASSEVNTIYF.

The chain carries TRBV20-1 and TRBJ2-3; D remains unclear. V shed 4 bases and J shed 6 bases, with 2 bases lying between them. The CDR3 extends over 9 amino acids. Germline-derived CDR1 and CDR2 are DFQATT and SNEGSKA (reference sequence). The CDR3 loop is CSATDTQYF. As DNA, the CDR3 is TGCAGTGCTACCGATACGCAGTATTTT.

The CDR3 DNA sequence: TGTGCCAGCAGCTTCGGGTCTGAAGCTTTCTTT. Translated, it gives CASSFGSEAFF. This chain joins TRBV7-2 and TRBJ1-1; D is unresolved. Between the trimmed V and J ends, which lost 3 bases and 6 bases, there was a span of 5 bases. Germline V gene lookup returns CDR1 SGHTA and CDR2 FQGNSA. The CDR3 has 11 residues.

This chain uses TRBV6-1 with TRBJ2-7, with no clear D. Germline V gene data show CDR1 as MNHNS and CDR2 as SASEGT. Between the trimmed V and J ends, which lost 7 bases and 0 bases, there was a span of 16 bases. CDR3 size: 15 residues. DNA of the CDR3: TGTGCCAGCATCCGTCTGTACCCGAGCTCCTACGAGCAGTACTTC. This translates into CASIRLYPSSYEQYF.

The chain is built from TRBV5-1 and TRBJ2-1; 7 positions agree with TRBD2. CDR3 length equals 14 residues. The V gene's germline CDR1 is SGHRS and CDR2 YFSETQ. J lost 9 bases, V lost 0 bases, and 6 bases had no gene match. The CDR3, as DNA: TGCGCCAGCAGCTTGGGACTAGCCATCGGTGAGCAGTTCTTC. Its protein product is CASSLGLAIGEQFF.

CDR3 sequence: CASAGQGDNEQFF. CDR3 DNA sequence: TGTGCCAGCGCGGGACAGGGGGACAATGAGCAGTTCTTC. The rearrangement links TRBV7-7 to TRBJ2-1; 11 nucleotides match TRBD1. Germline V gives CDR1 SSHAT, CDR2 FNYEAQ (reference sequence). The CDR3 runs 13 residues. The V segment lost 8 bases and the J segment 5 bases; nucleotides outside the gene matches: 2.